The 21 T cell receptor beta chains below come from one sample, sequenced in a study of blood T cells in healthy people across ages. A second PCR of about 7 to 12 cycles used a sample-barcoded 5' primer and a J-beta primer mix. MiXCR, run by TCRdb on the 5' RACE reads, gives a single entry per CDR3 protein. This sample has 1.5 million to 1.8 million distinct CDR3 sequences, with 35% to 45% found just once. The sequenced sample consisted of blood. The receptors shown here come from a woman between 18 and 30 years old in good health.

V gene TRBV4-1 combines with J gene TRBJ1-1, with D hard to call. This CDR3 contains 14 residues. Trimming left V 8 bases short and J 1 base short, with 14 bases between. From germline, CDR1 is MGHRA and CDR2 YSYEKL. The CDR3 sequence: CASSGPLKNTEAFF. The CDR3 coding sequence is TGCGCCAGCTCCGGGCCCCTAAAGAACACTGAAGCTTTCTTT.

This clonotype has a handful of counts. This sequence joins TRBV6-1 and TRBJ2-2; no firm D call. Germline lookup yields CDR1 MNHNS and CDR2 SASEGT. Trimming shortened V by 6 bases and J by 0 bases, and 8 bases separated the two germline ends. The CDR3 is 14 residues long. The CDR3 region is CASRQIPNTGELFF. CDR3 DNA sequence: TGTGCCAGCAGGCAAATACCGAACACCGGGGAGCTGTTTTTT.

This clonotype showed up many times. The rearrangement links TRBV5-1 to TRBJ2-4; D is possibly TRBD1 (5 bases). The DNA end is more similar to TRBJ2-5, so the J call may be wrong. Germline CDR1 reads SGHRS; CDR2 reads YFSETQ. The CDR3 consists of 14 residues. In nucleotides, the CDR3 is TGCGCCAGCAGCTTCGGGCAGGGTGGAGAGACCCAGTACTTC. Its translation: CASSFGQGGETQYF.

The rearrangement uses TRBV6-5 and TRBJ1-1; D call uncertain. Trimming cost V 4 bases and J 11 bases, with 17 bases left between them. Germline CDR1 reads MNHEY; CDR2 reads SVGAGI. The CDR3 has 13 residues. CDR3 in DNA: TGTGCCAGCAGTTCCCCCAGAAGGGAGTCTGCTTTCTTT. Encoded protein: CASSSPRRESAFF.

J is TRBJ2-3 and V is TRBV20-1, with D possibly being TRBD2 (6 bases). CDR1 DFQATT and CDR2 SNEGSKA come from the germline V gene (reference sequence). Trimming took off 3 bases at V and 11 bases at J, with 12 bases between the two ends. This CDR3 contains 11 residues. CDR3 region: CSASRRGGQYF. Here the CDR3 DNA reads TGCAGTGCTAGTAGGCGGGGTGGGCAGTATTTT.

V and J are TRBV4-3 and TRBJ1-1, with D perhaps matching TRBD1 (6 bases). Trimming removed 4 bases at V and 8 bases at J, with 14 bases between. This CDR3 comprises 13 residues. Germline V gene sequence: CDR1 LGHNA, CDR2 YSLEER. The CDR3 sequence is CASSPVPQGEAFF. In DNA form, the CDR3 reads TGCGCCAGCAGCCCAGTTCCCCAGGGGGAAGCTTTCTTT.

As regards this clonotype: Relative to the germline gene, one junction end is altered; a read error may explain this. The genes are TRBV4-1 and TRBJ2-1, with D hard to call. The CDR3 covers 17 residues. Germline V gene lookup returns CDR1 MGHRA and CDR2 YSYEKL. The CDR3 DNA reads as TGCGCCAGCAACCAAGATCTCCAGTCGAGCTCCTACAATGAGCAGTTCTTC. Its translation is CASNQDLQSSSYNEQFF.

In its sample, this clonotype was seen a few times. The chain has TRBV20-1 and TRBJ2-4; the match to TRBD1 covers 8 bases. The DNA end favors TRBJ2-7, so the J call may be wrong. The germline V gene encodes CDR1 DFQATT and CDR2 SNEGSKA (reference sequence). The length of the CDR3 is 14 residues. CDR3 sequence (DNA): TGCAGTGCAGGGGCCAGGGGGCTCTCCTACGAGCAGTACTTC. Encoded protein: CSAGARGLSYEQYF.

The rearrangement links TRBV4-2 to TRBJ2-1; D perhaps matches TRBD2 (6 bases). The J call is doubtful: the DNA matches TRBJ2-7 better. CDR1 and CDR2 (germline): LGHNA, YNFKEQ. The CDR3 extends over 16 amino acids. CDR3 sequence (DNA): TGTGCCAGCAGCCAGACCGGGACTGAGCCTTACAATGAGCAGTACTTC. Its protein product is CASSQTGTEPYNEQYF.

This clonotype was found a few times. The rearrangement joins TRBV7-9 to TRBJ2-3, with D unresolved. Trimming left V 3 bases short and J 8 bases short, with 9 bases between. From germline, CDR1 is SEHNR and CDR2 FQNEAQ (reference sequence). This CDR3 spans 12 amino acids. The CDR3: CASSLGEATQYF. The CDR3 DNA sequence: TGTGCCAGCAGCTTGGGTGAGGCTACGCAGTATTTT.

A remark on this clonotype: At one end the junction does not follow the germline gene, possibly because of a read error. The rearrangement links TRBV6-2 or TRBV6-3 to TRBJ1-2; weak D call: TRBD1 (5 bases). The CDR3 spans 16 residues. Germline V CDR1 and CDR2: MNHEY, SVGEGT. In DNA, the CDR3 is TGTGCCAGCGGTTATACGACAGATTCTTCTAACTATGGCTACACCTTC. Its protein is CASGYTTDSSNYGYTF.

This clonotype was observed many times. The chain couples TRBV24-1 to TRBJ2-5, with unresolved D. The CDR3 is 12 amino acids. Germline lookup yields CDR1 KGHDR and CDR2 SFDVKD. V lost 4 bases, J lost 1 base, and 3 bases lay in between. The CDR3: CATSDSQETQYF. The DNA for the CDR3 is TGTGCCACCAGTGACAGCCAAGAGACCCAGTACTTC.

This clonotype was observed a handful of times. The gene calls are TRBV7-9 and TRBJ1-4; TRBD1 matches 8 bases. The CDR3 covers 17 residues. The germline V gene has CDR1 SEHNR and CDR2 FQNEAQ (reference sequence). J gave up 4 bases and V 5 bases, and 12 bases lay outside the gene matches. The CDR3 DNA follows: TGTGCCAGCAGCACCTTCGACAGGGGATCGCTTAATGAAAAACTGTTTTTT. Residues: CASSTFDRGSLNEKLFF.

This clonotype was found many times. The CDR3: CASSPRDREETQYF. CDR3 in DNA: TGTGCCAGCAGCCCTAGGGACAGGGAAGAGACCCAGTACTTC. The chain uses TRBV3-1 and TRBJ2-5, with TRBD1 matching 9 bases. With V trimmed by 4 bases and J by 3 bases, 3 bases remained unmatched. Germline V gene sequence: CDR1 LGHDT, CDR2 YNNKEL (reference sequence). There are 14 residues in the CDR3.

V and J are TRBV7-9 and TRBJ1-1, with D hard to call. Germline V gene data show CDR1 as SEHNR and CDR2 as FQNEAQ (reference sequence). The CDR3 contains 15 residues. Between the trimmed V and J ends, which lost 5 bases and 2 bases, there was a span of 15 bases. The CDR3 reads CASSRRGRVNTEAFF. CDR3 nucleotide sequence: TGTGCCAGCAGCCGCCGAGGACGAGTCAACACTGAAGCTTTCTTT.

This clonotype was detected a few times. This chain joins TRBV19 and TRBJ1-2; possible D gene TRBD1, 5 bases. Germline assignment: CDR1 LNHDA and CDR2 SQIVND (reference sequence). V was pared by 3 bases and J by 4 bases, with 12 bases between. This CDR3 comprises 14 residues. The DNA of the CDR3 is TGTGCCAGTAGTATGGACCTGGGGACCTATGGCTACACCTTC. Protein sequence: CASSMDLGTYGYTF.

The sample holds many counts of this clonotype. The genes are TRBV20-1 and TRBJ2-5, with 7 bases aligning to TRBD2. The junction had 22 bases not matched to a gene; V was cut back by 1 base and J by 5 bases. This CDR3 is 19 amino acids long. Per the germline V gene, CDR1 is DFQATT and CDR2 is SNEGSKA (reference sequence). The CDR3 here is CSARGDGGDLLEIGETQYF. In nucleotides, the CDR3 is TGCAGTGCTAGAGGCGATGGGGGGGATTTACTGGAAATCGGGGAGACCCAGTACTTC.

The chain uses TRBV6-5 and TRBJ2-3, with D maybe TRBD2 (6 bases). The germline gives CDR1 MNHEY, CDR2 SVGAGI. Trimming removed 0 bases from V and 3 bases from J, with 13 bases in between. This CDR3 is 16 amino acids long. The CDR3 sequence is CASSYSGLMNTDTQYF. In nucleotides, the CDR3 is TGTGCCAGCAGTTACTCGGGACTTATGAATACAGATACGCAGTATTTT.

The V gene is TRBV7-2, the J gene TRBJ2-7; 9 positions match TRBD2. The CDR3 length is 15 residues. CDR1 SGHTA and CDR2 FQGNSA come from the germline V gene. The ends lost 5 bases at V and 0 bases at J; junction bases unmatched: 5. The CDR3 here is CASSGTSGRSYEQYF. The CDR3 DNA reads as TGTGCCAGCAGCGGCACTAGCGGGCGCTCCTACGAGCAGTACTTC.

This clonotype was picked up many times. V is TRBV4-1 and J is TRBJ1-4; 7 bases fit TRBD1. From germline, CDR1 is MGHRA and CDR2 YSYEKL. Trimming removed 1 base from V and 2 bases from J; junction bases left unmatched: 1. This CDR3 has 15 residues. The CDR3 region is CASSQGDSTNEKLFF. The CDR3 DNA sequence: TGCGCCAGCAGCCAAGGGGACAGTACTAATGAAAAACTGTTTTTT.

CDR3 in DNA: TGCGCCAGCAGCCAAGTGGGGACAGGGAGCTACACCTTC. Translating it yields CASSQVGTGSYTF. This chain connects TRBV4-1 to TRBJ1-2, with TRBD1 matching over 9 bases. The CDR3 is made up of 13 amino acids. Germline CDR1 is MGHRA and CDR2 is YSYEKL. V lost 1 base to trimming and J lost 9 bases; unmatched junction nucleotides: 3.